One T cell receptor (beta chain) is described in this entry. These data are taken from a study of T cells in localized non-small cell lung cancer. Clones were sequenced by immunoSEQ multiplex PCR, and TCRdb holds only the in-frame ones, with some missing. Of 52,000 or so clones in the sample, approximately 90% are singletons; the top ten hold 18%. This TCR derives from a male donor at least 60 years old with stage III squamous cell lung carcinoma. Source: peripheral blood, taken before any cancer treatment.

Written as DNA, the CDR3 is TGTGCCTGGAGTGTAGGAAGGGGGGCCGAGCAGTACTTC. Encoded protein: CAWSVGRGAEQYF. The rearrangement links TRBV30 to TRBJ2-7; D assignment may be TRBD1 or TRBD2 (6 bases each). Germline V gene data show CDR1 as GTSNPN and CDR2 as SVGIG (reference sequence). The V gene lost 0 bases and the J gene lost 6 bases, with 12 bases spanning the gap. The length of the CDR3 is 13 residues.